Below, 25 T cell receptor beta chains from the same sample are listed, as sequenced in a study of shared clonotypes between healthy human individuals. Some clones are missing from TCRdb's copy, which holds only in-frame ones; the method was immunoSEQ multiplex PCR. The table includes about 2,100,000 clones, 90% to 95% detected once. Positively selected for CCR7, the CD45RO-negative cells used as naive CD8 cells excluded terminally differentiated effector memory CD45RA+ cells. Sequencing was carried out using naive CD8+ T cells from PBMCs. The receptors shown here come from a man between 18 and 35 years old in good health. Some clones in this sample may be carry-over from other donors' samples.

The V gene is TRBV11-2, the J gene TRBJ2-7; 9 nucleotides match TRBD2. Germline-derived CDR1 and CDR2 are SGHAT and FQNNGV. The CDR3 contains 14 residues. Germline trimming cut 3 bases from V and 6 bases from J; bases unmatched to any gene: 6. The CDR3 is CASSFSSGRFEQYF. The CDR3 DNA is TGTGCCAGCAGCTTCTCCAGCGGGAGGTTCGAGCAGTACTTC.

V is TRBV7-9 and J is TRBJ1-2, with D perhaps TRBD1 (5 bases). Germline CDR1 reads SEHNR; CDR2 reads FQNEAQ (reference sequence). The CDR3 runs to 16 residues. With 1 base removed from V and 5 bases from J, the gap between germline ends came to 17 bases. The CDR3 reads CASSLEGPGSLYGYTF. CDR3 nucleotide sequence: TGTGCCAGCAGCTTAGAGGGGCCCGGGTCGCTATATGGCTACACCTTC. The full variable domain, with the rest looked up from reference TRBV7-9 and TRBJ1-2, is DTGVSQNPRHKITKRGQNVTFRCDPISEHNRLYWYRQTLGQGPEFLTYFQNEAQLEKSRLLSDRFSAERPKGSFSTLEIQRTEQGDSAMYLCASSLEGPGSLYGYTFGSGTRLTVV.

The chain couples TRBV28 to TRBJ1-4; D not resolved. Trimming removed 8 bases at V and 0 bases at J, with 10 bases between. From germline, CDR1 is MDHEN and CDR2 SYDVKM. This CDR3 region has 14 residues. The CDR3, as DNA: TGTGCCAGCTGCCAGACGGCAACTAATGAAAAACTGTTTTTT. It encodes CASCQTATNEKLFF.

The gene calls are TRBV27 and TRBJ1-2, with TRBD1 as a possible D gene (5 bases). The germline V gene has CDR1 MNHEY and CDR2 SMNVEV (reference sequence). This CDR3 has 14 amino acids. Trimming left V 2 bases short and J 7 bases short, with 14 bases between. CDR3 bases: TGTGCCAGCAGTTTAATCGGGGCCAGGTCTGGCTACACCTTC. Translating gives CASSLIGARSGYTF.

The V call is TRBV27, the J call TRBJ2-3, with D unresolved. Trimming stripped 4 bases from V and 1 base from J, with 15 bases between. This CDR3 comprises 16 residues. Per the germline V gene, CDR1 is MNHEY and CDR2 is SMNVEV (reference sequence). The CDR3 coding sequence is TGTGCCAGCAGTTCGCGGACCTCTTATGGCACAGATACGCAGTATTTT. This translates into CASSSRTSYGTDTQYF.

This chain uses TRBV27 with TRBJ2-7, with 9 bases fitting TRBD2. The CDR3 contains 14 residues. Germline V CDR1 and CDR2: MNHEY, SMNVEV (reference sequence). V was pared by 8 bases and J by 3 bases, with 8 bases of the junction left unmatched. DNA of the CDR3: TGTGCCAGCGGAGTAGCGGGGGCAAGCTACGAGCAGTACTTC. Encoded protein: CASGVAGASYEQYF.

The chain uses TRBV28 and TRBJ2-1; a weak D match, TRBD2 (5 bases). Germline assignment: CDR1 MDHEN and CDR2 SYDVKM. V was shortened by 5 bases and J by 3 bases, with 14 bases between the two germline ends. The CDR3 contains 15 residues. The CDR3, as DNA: TGTGCCAGCAGTCCGCGTGTAGCGAGCTACAATGAGCAGTTCTTC. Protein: CASSPRVASYNEQFF.

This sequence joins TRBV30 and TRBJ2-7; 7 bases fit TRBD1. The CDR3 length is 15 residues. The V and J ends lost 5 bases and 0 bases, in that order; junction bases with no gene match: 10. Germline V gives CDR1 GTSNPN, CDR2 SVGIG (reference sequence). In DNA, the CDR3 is TGTGCCTGGCCCAGGGGGACCCAGAGCTCCTACGAGCAGTACTTC. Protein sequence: CAWPRGTQSSYEQYF. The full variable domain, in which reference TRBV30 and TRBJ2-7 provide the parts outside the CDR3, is SQTIHQWPATLVQPVGSPLSLECTVEGTSNPNLYWYRQAAGRGLQLLFYSVGIGQISSEVPQNLSASRPQDRQFILSSKKLLLSDSGFYLCAWPRGTQSSYEQYFGPGTRLTVT.

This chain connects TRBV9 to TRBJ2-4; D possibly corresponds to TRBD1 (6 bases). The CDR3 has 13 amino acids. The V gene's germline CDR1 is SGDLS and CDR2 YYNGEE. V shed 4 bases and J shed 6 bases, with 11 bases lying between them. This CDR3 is CASSLGGGNIQYF. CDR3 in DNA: TGTGCCAGCAGCCTAGGGGGTGGAAACATTCAGTACTTC.

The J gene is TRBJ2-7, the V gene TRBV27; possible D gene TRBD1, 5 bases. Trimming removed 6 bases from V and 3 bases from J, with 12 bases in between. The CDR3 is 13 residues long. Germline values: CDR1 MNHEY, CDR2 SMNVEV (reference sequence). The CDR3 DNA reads TGTGCCAGCAGGAAGGGCAGGGACTACGAGCAGTACTTC. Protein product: CASRKGRDYEQYF.

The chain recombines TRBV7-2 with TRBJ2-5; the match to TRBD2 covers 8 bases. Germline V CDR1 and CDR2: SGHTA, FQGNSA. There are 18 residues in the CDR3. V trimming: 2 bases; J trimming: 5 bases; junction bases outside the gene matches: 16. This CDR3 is CASSLFVPAGEERETQYF. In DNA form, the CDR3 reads TGTGCCAGCAGCTTATTCGTCCCAGCGGGAGAGGAGCGGGAGACCCAGTACTTC.

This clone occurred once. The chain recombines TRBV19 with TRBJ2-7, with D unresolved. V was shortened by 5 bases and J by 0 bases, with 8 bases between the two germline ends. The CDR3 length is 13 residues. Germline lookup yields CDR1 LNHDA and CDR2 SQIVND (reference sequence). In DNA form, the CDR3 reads TGTGCCAGTAGTCGGAAGAGCTCCTACGAGCAGTACTTC. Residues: CASSRKSSYEQYF.

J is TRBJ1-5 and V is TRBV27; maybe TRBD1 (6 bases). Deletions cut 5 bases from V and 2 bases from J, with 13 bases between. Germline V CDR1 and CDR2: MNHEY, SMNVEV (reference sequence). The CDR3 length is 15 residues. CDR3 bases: TGTGCCAGCAGTCCTGTAGGGGGAGGCAATCAGCCCCAGCATTTT. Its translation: CASSPVGGGNQPQHF.

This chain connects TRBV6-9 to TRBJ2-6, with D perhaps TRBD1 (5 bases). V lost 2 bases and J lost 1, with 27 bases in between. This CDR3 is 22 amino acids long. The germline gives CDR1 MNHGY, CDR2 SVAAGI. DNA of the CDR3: TGTGCCAGCAGTTATCCCATCGCCCCCCTTTCAGGGCAGTTGTCTGGGGCCAACGTCCTGACTTTC. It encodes CASSYPIAPLSGQLSGANVLTF.

The CDR3 coding sequence is TGTGCCAGCAGTGAAGCGTTTGCCCAAGAGACCCAGTACTTC. Protein: CASSEAFAQETQYF. The genes are TRBV2 and TRBJ2-5; no clear D. From germline, CDR1 is SNHLY and CDR2 FYNNEI. The CDR3 has 14 amino acids. With 0 bases removed from V and 1 base from J, the gap between germline ends came to 6 bases.

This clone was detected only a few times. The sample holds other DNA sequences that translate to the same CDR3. The CDR3 loop is CASSLWGSSYEQYF. The CDR3 nucleotides are TGTGCCAGCAGTTTATGGGGGAGCTCCTACGAGCAGTACTTC. The rearrangement joins TRBV28 to TRBJ2-7; D possibly corresponds to TRBD2 (5 bases). Per germline, CDR1 MDHEN and CDR2 SYDVKM. V shed 0 bases and J shed 0 bases, with 6 bases lying between them. The CDR3 has 14 amino acids.

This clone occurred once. CDR3 bases: TGTGCCAGCAGCCCGGGACTAGGACCCCGCGAGCAGTTCTTC. Amino acids: CASSPGLGPREQFF. The rearrangement links TRBV7-9 to TRBJ2-1, with 8 bases lining up with TRBD2. This CDR3 comprises 14 residues. Germline trimming cut 5 bases from V and 10 bases from J; bases unmatched to any gene: 10. CDR1 is SEHNR, CDR2 FQNEAQ, per germline (reference sequence).

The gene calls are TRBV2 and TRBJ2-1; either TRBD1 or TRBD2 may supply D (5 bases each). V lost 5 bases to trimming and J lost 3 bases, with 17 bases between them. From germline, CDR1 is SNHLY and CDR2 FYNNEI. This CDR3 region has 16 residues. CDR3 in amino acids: CASSTRDGTYYNEQFF. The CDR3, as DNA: TGTGCCAGCAGTACCCGGGACGGGACGTACTACAATGAGCAGTTCTTC. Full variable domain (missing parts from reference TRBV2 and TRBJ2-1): EPEVTQTPSHQVTQMGQEVILRCVPISNHLYFYWYRQILGQKVEFLVSFYNNEISEKSEIFDDQFSVERPDGSNFTLKIRSTKLEDSAMYFCASSTRDGTYYNEQFFGPGTRLTVL.

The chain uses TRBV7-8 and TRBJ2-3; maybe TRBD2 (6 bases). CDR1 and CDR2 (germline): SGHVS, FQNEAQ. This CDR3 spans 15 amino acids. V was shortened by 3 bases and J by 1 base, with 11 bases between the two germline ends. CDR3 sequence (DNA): TGTGCCAGCAGCTTCCGGGAGTGGGGCACAGATACGCAGTATTTT. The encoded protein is CASSFREWGTDTQYF. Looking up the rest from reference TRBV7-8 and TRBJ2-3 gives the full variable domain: GAGVSQSPRYKVAKRGQDVALRCDPISGHVSLFWYQQALGQGPEFLTYFQNEAQLDKSGLPSDRFFAERPEGSVSTLKIQRTQQEDSAVYLCASSFREWGTDTQYFGPGTRLTVL.

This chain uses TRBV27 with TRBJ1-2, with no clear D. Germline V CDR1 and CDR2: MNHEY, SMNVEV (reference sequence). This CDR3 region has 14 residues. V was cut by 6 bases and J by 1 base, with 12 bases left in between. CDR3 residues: CASSPLGFNYGYTF. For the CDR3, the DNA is TGTGCCAGCAGCCCCCTCGGGTTTAACTATGGCTACACCTTC.

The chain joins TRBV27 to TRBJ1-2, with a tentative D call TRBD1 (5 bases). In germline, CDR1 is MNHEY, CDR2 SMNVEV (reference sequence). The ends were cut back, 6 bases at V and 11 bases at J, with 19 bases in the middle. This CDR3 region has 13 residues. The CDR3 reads CASSYRDRQTYTF. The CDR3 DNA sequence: TGTGCCAGCAGCTACCGGGACCGCCAGACTTACACCTTC.

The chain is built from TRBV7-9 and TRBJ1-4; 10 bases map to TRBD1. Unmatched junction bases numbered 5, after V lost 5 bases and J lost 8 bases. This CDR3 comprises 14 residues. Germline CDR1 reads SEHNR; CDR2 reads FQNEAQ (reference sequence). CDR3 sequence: CASSKTGQGEKLFF. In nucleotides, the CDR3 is TGTGCCAGCAGCAAAACGGGACAGGGGGAAAAACTGTTTTTT.

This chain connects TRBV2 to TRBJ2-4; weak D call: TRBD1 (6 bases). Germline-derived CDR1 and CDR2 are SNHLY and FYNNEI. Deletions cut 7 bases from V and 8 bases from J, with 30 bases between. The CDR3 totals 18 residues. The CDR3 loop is CASNLGGPYSIARDIQYF. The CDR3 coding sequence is TGTGCCAGCAACTTAGGGGGTCCTTACTCAATAGCCAGGGACATTCAGTACTTC.

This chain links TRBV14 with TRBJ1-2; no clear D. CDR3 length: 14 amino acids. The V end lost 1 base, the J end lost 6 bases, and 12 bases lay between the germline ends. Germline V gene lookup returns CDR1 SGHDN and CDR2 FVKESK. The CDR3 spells CASSQVGPGNGYTF. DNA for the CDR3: TGTGCCAGCAGCCAAGTGGGCCCGGGGAATGGCTACACCTTC.

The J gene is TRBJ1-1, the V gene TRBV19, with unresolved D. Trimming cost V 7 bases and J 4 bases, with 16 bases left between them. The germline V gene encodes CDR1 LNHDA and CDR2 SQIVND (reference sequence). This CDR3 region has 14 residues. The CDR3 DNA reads TGTGCCAGTACCCCCCGTGGGGTCTCCACTGAAGCTTTCTTT. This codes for CASTPRGVSTEAFF. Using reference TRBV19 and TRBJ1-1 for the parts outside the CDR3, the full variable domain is DGGITQSPKYLFRKEGQNVTLSCEQNLNHDAMYWYRQDPGQGLRLIYYSQIVNDFQKGDIAEGYSVSREKKESFPLTVTSAQKNPTAFYLCASTPRGVSTEAFFGQGTRLTVV.